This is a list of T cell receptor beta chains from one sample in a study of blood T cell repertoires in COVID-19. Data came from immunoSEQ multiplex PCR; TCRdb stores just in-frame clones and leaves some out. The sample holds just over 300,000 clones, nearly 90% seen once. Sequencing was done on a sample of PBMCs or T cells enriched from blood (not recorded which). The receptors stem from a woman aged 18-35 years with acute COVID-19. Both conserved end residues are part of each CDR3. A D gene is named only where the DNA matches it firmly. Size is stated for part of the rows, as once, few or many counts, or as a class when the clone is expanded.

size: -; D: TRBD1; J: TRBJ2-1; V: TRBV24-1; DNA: TGTGCCACCAGTGCCCTGACAGGGGGCGGGAATGAGCAGTTCTTC; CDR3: CATSALTGGGNEQFF
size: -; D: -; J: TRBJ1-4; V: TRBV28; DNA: TGTGCCAGCAGCTCCCGGAGCGAAAAACTGTTTTTT; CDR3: CASSSRSEKLFF
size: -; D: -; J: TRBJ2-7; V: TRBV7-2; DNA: TGTGCCAGCAGCTCGGGACTTTCCTACGAGCAGTACTTC; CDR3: CASSSGLSYEQYF
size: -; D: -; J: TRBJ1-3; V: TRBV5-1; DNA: TGCGCCAGCAGCTTGGACGCTAGCTCTGGAAACACCATATATTTT; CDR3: CASSLDASSGNTIYF
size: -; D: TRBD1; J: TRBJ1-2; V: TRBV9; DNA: TGTGCCAGCAGCCCTCAGGGGGCTCTGGGCTACACCTTC; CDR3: CASSPQGALGYTF
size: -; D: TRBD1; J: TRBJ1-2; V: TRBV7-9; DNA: TGTGCCAGCAGCTTACTGACAGGGATTGACGGCTACACCTTC; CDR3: CASSLLTGIDGYTF
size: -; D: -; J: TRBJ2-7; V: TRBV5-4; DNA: TGTGCCAGCAGCTCCCCTCAGGGTACCTTCGAGCAGTACTTC; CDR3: CASSSPQGTFEQYF
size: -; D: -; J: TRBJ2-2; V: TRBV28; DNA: TGTGCCATCAGTCGCCCCGGGACTTACACCGGGGAGCTGTTTTTT; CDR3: CAISRPGTYTGELFF
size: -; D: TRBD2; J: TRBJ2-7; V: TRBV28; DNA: TGTGCCAGCAGTTTATTCGGGGGGAGCAAATACGAGCAGTACTTC; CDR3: CASSLFGGSKYEQYF
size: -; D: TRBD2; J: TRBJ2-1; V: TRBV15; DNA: TGTGCCACCAGCAGAGAGTCTAGCGGGAGTCCCTACAATGAGCAGTTCTTC; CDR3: CATSRESSGSPYNEQFF
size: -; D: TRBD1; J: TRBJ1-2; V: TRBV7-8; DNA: TGTGCCAGCAGCCCATCACCGGGACAGGGAAGGTGGGGCTACACCTTC; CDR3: CASSPSPGQGRWGYTF
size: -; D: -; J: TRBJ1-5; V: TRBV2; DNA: TGTGCCAGCAGTGAAAGCGGGGGGTACCTTAGCAATCAGCCCCAGCATTTT; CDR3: CASSESGGYLSNQPQHF
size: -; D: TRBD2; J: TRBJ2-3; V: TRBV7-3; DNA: TGTGCCAGCAGCTTATGGGGGGGAATGGCAGATACGCAGTATTTT; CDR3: CASSLWGGMADTQYF
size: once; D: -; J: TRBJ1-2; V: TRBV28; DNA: TGTGCCAGCAGTTCCCCCTCCGGTACCGGCTACACCTTC; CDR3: CASSSPSGTGYTF